In its sample, the clone carrying this T cell receptor (beta chain) was seen a few times. The data were obtained in a study of blood T cell repertoires in COVID-19. Profiling relied on immunoSEQ multiplex PCR, and the TCRdb table lists in-frame clones only, not all of them. The sample has about 90,000 clones, 60% to 85% seen once. The V end lost 2 bases, the J end lost 0 bases, and 14 bases lay between the germline ends. Germline values: CDR1 LGHDT, CDR2 YNNKEL (reference sequence). This CDR3 has 18 residues. This rearrangement joins TRBV3-1 (or the pseudogene TRBV3-2) to TRBJ2-6; the D gene is possibly TRBD1 (6 bases). The receptor was isolated from a woman at least 80 years old with acute or convalescent COVID-19. The specimen sequenced was peripheral blood. CDR3 protein: CASSQSDRLYSGANVLTF. CDR3 DNA sequence: TGTGCCAGCAGCCAATCCGACAGGTTATACTCTGGGGCCAACGTCCTGACTTTC.